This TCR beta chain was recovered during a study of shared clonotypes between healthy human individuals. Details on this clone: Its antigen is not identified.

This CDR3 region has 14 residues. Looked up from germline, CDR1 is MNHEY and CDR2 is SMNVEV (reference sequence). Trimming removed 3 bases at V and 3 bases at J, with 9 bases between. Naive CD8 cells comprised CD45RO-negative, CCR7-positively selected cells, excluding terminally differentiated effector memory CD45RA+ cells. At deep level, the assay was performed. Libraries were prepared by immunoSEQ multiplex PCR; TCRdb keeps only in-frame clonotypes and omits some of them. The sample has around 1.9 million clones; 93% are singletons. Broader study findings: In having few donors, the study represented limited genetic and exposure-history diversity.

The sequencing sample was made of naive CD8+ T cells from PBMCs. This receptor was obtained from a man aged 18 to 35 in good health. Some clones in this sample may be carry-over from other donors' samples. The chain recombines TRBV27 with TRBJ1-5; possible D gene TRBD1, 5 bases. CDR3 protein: CASSLWGYNQPQHF. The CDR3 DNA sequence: TGTGCCAGCAGTTTGTGGGGGTACAATCAGCCCCAGCATTTT.